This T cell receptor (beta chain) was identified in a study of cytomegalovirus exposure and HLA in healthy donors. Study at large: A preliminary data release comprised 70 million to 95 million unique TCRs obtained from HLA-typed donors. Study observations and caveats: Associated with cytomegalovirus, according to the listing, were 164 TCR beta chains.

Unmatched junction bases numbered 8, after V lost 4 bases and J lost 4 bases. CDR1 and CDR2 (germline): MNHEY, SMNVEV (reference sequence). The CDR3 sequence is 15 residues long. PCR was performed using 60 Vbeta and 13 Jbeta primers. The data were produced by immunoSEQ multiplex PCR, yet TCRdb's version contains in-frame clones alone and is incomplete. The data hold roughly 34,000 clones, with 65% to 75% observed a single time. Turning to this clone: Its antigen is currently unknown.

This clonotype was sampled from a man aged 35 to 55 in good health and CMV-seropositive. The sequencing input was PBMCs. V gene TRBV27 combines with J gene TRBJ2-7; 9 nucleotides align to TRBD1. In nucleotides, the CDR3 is TGTGCCAGCAGTTCACCGGGACAGGGTGGTTACGAGCAGTACTTC. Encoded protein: CASSSPGQGGYEQYF.